Below, 27 T cell receptor beta chains from the same sample are listed, as sequenced in a study of blood T cell repertoires in COVID-19. Clones were sequenced by immunoSEQ multiplex PCR, and TCRdb holds only the in-frame ones, with some missing. The sample includes 80,000 to 100,000 clones, about 74% of them seen just once. The material sequenced was peripheral blood. All receptors come from a man between 65 and 85 years old with COVID-19, enrolled during active disease.

This chain joins TRBV28 and TRBJ2-7; TRBD2 aligns across 13 bases. Trimming removed 7 bases from V and 9 bases from J; junction bases left unmatched: 9. Germline CDR1 reads MDHEN; CDR2 reads SYDVKM. The CDR3 has 14 amino acids. Here the CDR3 DNA reads TGTGCCAGCACCCTCGGACTAGCGGGAGAGGGGCAGTACTTC. Translation gives CASTLGLAGEGQYF. The complete variable domain, with remaining parts taken from reference TRBV28 and TRBJ2-7, reads DVKVTQSSRYLVKRTGEKVFLECVQDMDHENMFWYRQDPGLGLRLIYFSYDVKMKEKGDIPEGYSVSREKKERFSLILESASTNQTSMYLCASTLGLAGEGQYFGPGTRLTVT.

The chain carries TRBV5-5 and TRBJ1-6; no clear D gene. With 1 base removed from V and 8 bases from J, the gap between germline ends came to 7 bases. CDR3 length: 13 amino acids. Germline CDR1 is SGHKS and CDR2 is YYEKEE (reference sequence). In nucleotides, the CDR3 is TGTGCCAGCAGCTTGCTTCGGGATTCACCCCTCCACTTT. It yields the protein CASSLLRDSPLHF. Drawing the rest from reference TRBV5-5 and TRBJ1-6, the complete variable domain is DAGVTQSPTHLIKTRGQQVTLRCSPISGHKSVSWYQQVLGQGPQFIFQYYEKEERGRGNFPDRFSARQFPNYSSELNVNALLLGDSALYLCASSLLRDSPLHFGNGTRLTVT.

The CDR3 DNA sequence: TGTGCCAGCAGTTCAGGTGGGAGCAATCAGCCCCAGCATTTT. Translating it yields CASSSGGSNQPQHF. The genes are TRBV5-4 and TRBJ1-5; D unclear. CDR1 and CDR2 (germline): SGHNT, YYREEE (reference sequence). With 5 bases removed from V and 1 base from J, the gap between germline ends came to 10 bases. The CDR3 covers 14 residues.

The CDR3 reads CASSETLPGQGYGNTIYF. DNA for the CDR3: TGTGCCAGCAGTGAGACCTTACCGGGACAGGGTTATGGAAACACCATATATTTT. The gene calls are TRBV6-1 and TRBJ1-3; TRBD1 matches at 9 bases. CDR3 length equals 18 residues. Germline CDR1 MNHNS, CDR2 SASEGT. V shed 3 bases and J 3 bases; nucleotides not matched to a gene: 12.

The chain carries TRBV5-6 and TRBJ1-1, with TRBD1 matching over 7 bases. V lost 3 bases and J lost 8; bases outside the gene matches: 7. CDR3 length: 13 residues. CDR1 is SGHDT, CDR2 YYEEEE, per germline. This CDR3 is CASSWGVTGEAFF. CDR3 sequence (DNA): TGTGCCAGCAGCTGGGGCGTGACAGGGGAAGCTTTCTTT. The complete variable domain, with remaining parts taken from reference TRBV5-6 and TRBJ1-1, reads DAGVTQSPTHLIKTRGQQVTLRCSPKSGHDTVSWYQQALGQGPQFIFQYYEEEERQRGNFPDRFSGHQFPNYSSELNVNALLLGDSALYLCASSWGVTGEAFFGQGTRLTVV.

The gene calls are TRBV5-1 and TRBJ2-2; 7 nucleotides match TRBD1. Per germline, CDR1 SGHRS and CDR2 YFSETQ. V lost 4 bases, J lost 3 bases, and 6 bases stayed unmatched. This CDR3 contains 15 residues. In nucleotides, the CDR3 is TGCGCCAGCAGCCAAGGGACAGTAGACACCGGGGAGCTGTTTTTT. It specifies CASSQGTVDTGELFF. The variable domain in full, completed from reference TRBV5-1 and TRBJ2-2, reads KAGVTQTPRYLIKTRGQQVTLSCSPISGHRSVSWYQQTPGQGLQFLFEYFSETQRNKGNFPGRFSGRQFSNSRSEMNVSTLELGDSALYLCASSQGTVDTGELFFGEGSRLTVL.

A single count supports this clone. The chain has TRBV6-5 and TRBJ2-7, with D uncertain. From germline, CDR1 is MNHEY and CDR2 SVGAGI. V was cut by 2 bases and J by 1 base, with 9 bases left in between. The length of the CDR3 is 14 residues. CDR3 amino acids: CASSYPARSYEQYF. In DNA form, the CDR3 reads TGTGCCAGCAGTTACCCAGCCAGGTCCTACGAGCAGTACTTC.

About this clone: This same CDR3 is encoded by further DNA sequences in the sample. V and J are TRBV5-1 and TRBJ2-3; possible D gene TRBD1, 6 bases. The germline V and J ends were trimmed by 2 bases and 1 base, with 8 bases remaining between them. The V gene's germline CDR1 is SGHRS and CDR2 YFSETQ. CDR3 length: 14 amino acids. For the CDR3, the DNA is TGCGCCAGCAGCTTAGGGGGTGGCACAGATACGCAGTATTTT. It translates to CASSLGGGTDTQYF. Filled out from reference TRBV5-1 and TRBJ2-3, the complete variable domain reads KAGVTQTPRYLIKTRGQQVTLSCSPISGHRSVSWYQQTPGQGLQFLFEYFSETQRNKGNFPGRFSGRQFSNSRSEMNVSTLELGDSALYLCASSLGGGTDTQYFGPGTRLTVL.

The J gene is TRBJ2-5, the V gene TRBV28; D ambiguous. The germline gives CDR1 MDHEN, CDR2 SYDVKM. V was trimmed by 3 bases and J by 2 bases, leaving 4 bases between them. The CDR3 sequence is 12 residues long. As DNA, the CDR3 is TGTGCCAGCAGTTTCCATCAAGAGACCCAGTACTTC. This sequence encodes CASSFHQETQYF.

This clone came up once. This chain uses TRBV24-1 with TRBJ2-1; D uncertain. V lost 4 bases and J lost 8, with 11 bases in between. From germline, CDR1 is KGHDR and CDR2 SFDVKD. The CDR3 has 13 amino acids. The DNA for the CDR3 is TGTGCCACCAGTGACTCGGGTGGCCATGAGCAGTTCTTC. Amino acids: CATSDSGGHEQFF.

The CDR3 DNA follows: TGTGCCAGCAGCTTGGCCGTCTACGAGCAGTACTTC. Amino acids: CASSLAVYEQYF. V is TRBV5-5 and J is TRBJ2-7; D is unresolved. The length of the CDR3 is 12 residues. Germline CDR1 SGHKS, CDR2 YYEKEE (reference sequence). Trimming shortened V by 0 bases and J by 3 bases, and 4 bases separated the two germline ends.

Details on this clone: Additional DNA sequences in this sample encode the identical CDR3. The chain uses TRBV5-1 and TRBJ2-7, with a possible D match to TRBD2 (5 bases). V lost 4 bases, J lost 2 bases, and 13 bases lay in between. Germline CDR1 and CDR2: SGHRS and YFSETQ. This CDR3 comprises 14 residues. CDR3 DNA sequence: TGCGCCAGCAGCCCGTCCCCCGGGACCTACGAGCAGTACTTC. It specifies CASSPSPGTYEQYF.

The chain links TRBV28 to TRBJ2-3; D unresolved. Germline V lookup: CDR1 MDHEN, CDR2 SYDVKM. This CDR3 has 13 residues. Deletions cut 1 base from V and 5 bases from J, with 7 bases between. The CDR3 reads CASSLSSRDTQYF. DNA for the CDR3: TGTGCCAGCAGTTTATCTTCGCGAGATACGCAGTATTTT.

A remark on this clone: The junction and the germline gene differ at one end; a read error may be behind it. The rearrangement links TRBV7-7 to TRBJ2-7; tentative D call: TRBD1 (6 bases). Germline CDR1 is SSHAT and CDR2 is FNYEAQ (reference sequence). There are 14 residues in the CDR3. The DNA of the CDR3 is TGTGCTAGCAGTTACTCAACCGGACAGTACGAGCAGTACTTC. Translating gives CASSYSTGQYEQYF.

The V call is TRBV4-2, the J call TRBJ1-2, with 7 bases aligning to TRBD1. This CDR3 spans 14 amino acids. Unmatched junction bases numbered 10, after V lost 5 bases and J lost 7 bases. Germline assignment: CDR1 LGHNA and CDR2 YNFKEQ. CDR3 bases: TGTGCCAGCAGCTTTATTGGACAGGAGGGTGGCTACACCTTC. Protein product: CASSFIGQEGGYTF.

This clone was observed a few times. The V call is TRBV28, the J call TRBJ2-7; TRBD2 might be the D (7 bases). Trimming took 8 bases from V and 7 from J, leaving 15 bases between them. The CDR3 is 12 residues long. Germline-derived CDR1 and CDR2 are MDHEN and SYDVKM. The CDR3 reads CASGGALGEQYF. The DNA of the CDR3 is TGTGCCAGCGGGGGGGCACTAGGGGAGCAGTACTTC. The full variable domain, with the rest looked up from reference TRBV28 and TRBJ2-7, is DVKVTQSSRYLVKRTGEKVFLECVQDMDHENMFWYRQDPGLGLRLIYFSYDVKMKEKGDIPEGYSVSREKKERFSLILESASTNQTSMYLCASGGALGEQYFGPGTRLTVT.

This clone appeared a single time. The genes are TRBV15 and TRBJ1-5; D not resolved. The CDR3 loop spans 13 amino acids. V gave up 0 bases and J gave up 5 bases, with 5 bases separating them. Germline-derived CDR1 and CDR2 are LNHNV and YYDKDF (reference sequence). CDR3 nucleotide sequence: TGTGCCACCAGCAGAGATTATGATCAGCCCCAGCATTTT. Protein sequence: CATSRDYDQPQHF.

The chain has TRBV28 and TRBJ2-1; 7 bases agree with TRBD2. Germline trimming cut 2 bases from V and 5 bases from J; bases unmatched to any gene: 3. This CDR3 comprises 14 residues. CDR1 and CDR2 (germline): MDHEN, SYDVKM. The CDR3 bases are TGTGCCAGCAGTTTAGCGGGAGCAAACAATGAGCAGTTCTTC. This codes for CASSLAGANNEQFF.

This clone was found once. The chain couples TRBV10-3 to TRBJ2-7; 8 positions match TRBD2. CDR1 is ENHRY and CDR2 is SYGVKD in the germline V gene. This CDR3 has 15 residues. The trim removed 3 bases at V and 4 bases at J, leaving 8 bases unmatched. The CDR3 here is CAISEPRTSPYEQYF. The DNA for the CDR3 is TGTGCCATCAGTGAACCTCGGACTAGCCCATACGAGCAGTACTTC.

The V gene is TRBV3-1 (or the pseudogene TRBV3-2), the J gene TRBJ1-2; unclear D gene. Trimming removed 5 bases at V and 0 bases at J, with 7 bases between. The CDR3 is made up of 13 amino acids. Looked up from germline, CDR1 is LGHDT and CDR2 is YNNKEL (reference sequence). The CDR3 reads CASSYGANYGYTF. The CDR3 nucleotides are TGTGCCAGCAGCTATGGAGCTAACTATGGCTACACCTTC.

This clone was counted a few times. This chain connects TRBV27 to TRBJ1-1, with D hard to call. This CDR3 has 14 amino acids. Per the germline V gene, CDR1 is MNHEY and CDR2 is SMNVEV (reference sequence). Deletions cut 5 bases from V and 6 bases from J, with 16 bases between. CDR3 nucleotides: TGTGCCAGCAGTCTAACAGCCGGTTATCCTGAAGCTTTCTTT. The encoded protein is CASSLTAGYPEAFF.

This clone rates as medium-sized. The chain uses TRBV18 and TRBJ2-7, with unresolved D. Germline loops: CDR1 KGHSH, CDR2 LQKENI. The CDR3 contains 14 residues. V was clipped by 1 base and J by 2 bases, with 9 bases between them. The CDR3 region is CASSPRPPPYEQYF. In DNA form, the CDR3 reads TGTGCCAGCTCACCACGGCCACCCCCCTACGAGCAGTACTTC.

The chain has TRBV5-4 and TRBJ1-1; 9 positions agree with TRBD1. The trim removed 6 bases at V and 5 bases at J, leaving 8 bases unmatched. The germline V gene has CDR1 SGHNT and CDR2 YYREEE (reference sequence). This CDR3 has 14 residues. Written as DNA, the CDR3 is TGTGCCAGCACCCTTCGACAGGGGGTTACTGAAGCTTTCTTT. It is translated as CASTLRQGVTEAFF.

This sequence joins TRBV6-2 or TRBV6-3 and TRBJ2-5; 9 bases map to TRBD1. Per germline, CDR1 MNHEY and CDR2 SVGEGT. With V trimmed by 2 bases and J by 5 bases, 12 bases remained unmatched. This CDR3 is built from 17 residues. CDR3 coding DNA: TGTGCCAGCAGTTACGGGCACAGGGGGCTTTTGAGCGAGACCCAGTACTTC. Protein: CASSYGHRGLLSETQYF.

This clone has more than one count but fewer than ten. This chain joins TRBV4-3 and TRBJ1-2, with D perhaps matching TRBD1 (5 bases). This CDR3 spans 14 amino acids. CDR1 is LGHNA and CDR2 is YSLEER in the germline V gene. V was cut by 1 base and J by 4 bases, with 10 bases left in between. The CDR3 is CASSQGGDSYGYTF. CDR3 in DNA: TGCGCCAGCAGCCAAGGGGGGGATAGCTATGGCTACACCTTC.

This clone was seen only a few times. The J gene is TRBJ2-2, the V gene TRBV11-3; the D gene is possibly TRBD2 (5 bases). The CDR3 runs to 14 residues. With 5 bases removed from V and 5 bases from J, the gap between germline ends came to 12 bases. In germline, CDR1 is SGHNT, CDR2 YENEEA. In DNA, the CDR3 is TGTGCCAGCAGCAGCAGTGGAGGAACCGGGGAGCTGTTTTTT. Translating it yields CASSSSGGTGELFF.

This clone was picked up one time. The V call is TRBV7-2, the J call TRBJ2-7; the D gene is possibly TRBD2 (6 bases). The CDR3 runs to 15 residues. CDR1 is SGHTA, CDR2 FQGNSA, per germline. Trimming left V 3 bases short and J 7 bases short, with 19 bases between. CDR3 in amino acids: CASSFAGGVEGEQYF. The CDR3 DNA is TGTGCCAGCAGCTTTGCGGGCGGGGTAGAAGGGGAGCAGTACTTC.